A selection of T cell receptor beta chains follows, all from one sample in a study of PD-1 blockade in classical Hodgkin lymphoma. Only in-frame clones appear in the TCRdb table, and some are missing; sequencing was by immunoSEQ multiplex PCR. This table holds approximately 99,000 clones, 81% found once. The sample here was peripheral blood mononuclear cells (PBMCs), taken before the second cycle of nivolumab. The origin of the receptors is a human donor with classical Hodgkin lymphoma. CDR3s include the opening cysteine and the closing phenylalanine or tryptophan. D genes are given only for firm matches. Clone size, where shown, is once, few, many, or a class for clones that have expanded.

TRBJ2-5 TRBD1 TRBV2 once TGTGCCAGCAACCAAAGGGACAGGGAGGAGACCCAGTACTTC CASNQRDREETQYF
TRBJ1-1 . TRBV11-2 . TGTGCCAGCAGCGACCAGGGTGGCACTGAAGCTTTCTTT CASSDQGGTEAFF
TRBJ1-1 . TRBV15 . TGTGCCACCAGCAGAGACCCACCCCTGGAGGCTGAAGCTTTCTTT CATSRDPPLEAEAFF
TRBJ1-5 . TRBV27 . TGTGCCAGCAGTTACCGGTCAGACCAGCCCCAGCATTTT CASSYRSDQPQHF
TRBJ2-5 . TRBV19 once TGTGCCAGTAGTACGGCTAGCGTACAAGAGACCCAGTACTTC CASSTASVQETQYF
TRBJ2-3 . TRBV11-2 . TGTGCCAGCAGCTTAGATCTGGGGGCAGGATCAGATACGCAGTATTTT CASSLDLGAGSDTQYF
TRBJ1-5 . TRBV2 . TGTGCCAGCACCCCCCCACTAGGGGACGGTGGGGGATATAGCAATCAGCCCCAGCATTTT CASTPPLGDGGGYSNQPQHF
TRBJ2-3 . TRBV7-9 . TGTGCCAGCAGTGCCCAAGTAAGCACAGATACGCAGTATTTT CASSAQVSTDTQYF
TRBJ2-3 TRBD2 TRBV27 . TGTGCCAGCAGTCGTAGCCTAGCGGGGGTAGCGGGCACAGATACGCAGTATTTT CASSRSLAGVAGTDTQYF
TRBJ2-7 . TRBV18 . TGTGCCAGCTCACCAGCGCCCTCCTCCTACGAGCAGTACTTC CASSPAPSSYEQYF
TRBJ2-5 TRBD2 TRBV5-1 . TGCGCCAGCAGCCCTAGCGGCCAAGAGACCCAGTACTTC CASSPSGQETQYF